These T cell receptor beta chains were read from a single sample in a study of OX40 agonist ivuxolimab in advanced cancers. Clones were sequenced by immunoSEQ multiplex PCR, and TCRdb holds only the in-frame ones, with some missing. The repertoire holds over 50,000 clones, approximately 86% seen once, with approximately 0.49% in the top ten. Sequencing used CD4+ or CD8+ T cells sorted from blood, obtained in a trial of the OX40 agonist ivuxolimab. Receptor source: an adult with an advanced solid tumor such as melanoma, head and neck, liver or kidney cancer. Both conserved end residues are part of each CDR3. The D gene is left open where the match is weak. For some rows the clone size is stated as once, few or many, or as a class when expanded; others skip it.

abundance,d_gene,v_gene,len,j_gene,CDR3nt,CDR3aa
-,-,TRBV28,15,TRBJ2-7,TGTGCCAGCAGTTTAGGAGGGGGCGGCTCCTACGAGCAGTACTTC,CASSLGGGGSYEQYF
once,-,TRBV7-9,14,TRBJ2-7,TGTGCCAGCAGCACGCGGACTAATTCGTACGAGCAGTACTTC,CASSTRTNSYEQYF
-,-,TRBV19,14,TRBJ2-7,TGTGCCAGTAGTATAGGAGGGGGAACGGACGAGCAGTACTTC,CASSIGGGTDEQYF
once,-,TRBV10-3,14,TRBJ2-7,TGTGCCATCAGCCCCAGGGGGGGCTCCTACGAGCAGTACTTC,CAISPRGGSYEQYF
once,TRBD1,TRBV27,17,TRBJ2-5,TGTGCCAGCAGTAGAGACCGACAGGGTTTGGGGCAAGAGACCCAGTACTTC,CASSRDRQGLGQETQYF
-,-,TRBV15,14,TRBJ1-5,TGTGCCACCAGCAGACGAAATAGCAATCAGCCCCAGCATTTT,CATSRRNSNQPQHF
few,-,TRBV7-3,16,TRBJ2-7,TGTGCCAGCAGCTTAAAGTCTAGCAGAGGCTCCTACGAGCAGTACTTC,CASSLKSSRGSYEQYF
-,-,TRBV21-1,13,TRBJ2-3,TGTGCCGGAAGGACTAAGAGCACAGATACGCAGTATTTT,CAGRTKSTDTQYF
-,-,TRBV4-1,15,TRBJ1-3,TGCGCCAGCAGCCAACTACCAACAGGGAAGGACACCATATATTTT,CASSQLPTGKDTIYF
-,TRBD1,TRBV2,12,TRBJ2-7,TGTGCCAACGGACAGGAAGCCTACGAGCAGTACTTC,CANGQEAYEQYF
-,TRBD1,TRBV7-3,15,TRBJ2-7,TGTGCCAGCAGCTTCACCCCAGGGGGTGGGTACGAGCAGTACTTC,CASSFTPGGGYEQYF
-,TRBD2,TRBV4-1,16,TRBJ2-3,TGCGCCAGCAGCCTTCTAGCGGGAATCAGCACAGATACGCAGTATTTT,CASSLLAGISTDTQYF
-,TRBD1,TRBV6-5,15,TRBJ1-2,TGTGCCAGCAGGGACAGGGGGCTTAGGCACTATGGCTACACCTTC,CASRDRGLRHYGYTF
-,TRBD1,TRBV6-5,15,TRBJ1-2,TGTGCCAGCAGTTACGCCGGGACAGAGAACTATGGCTACACCTTC,CASSYAGTENYGYTF
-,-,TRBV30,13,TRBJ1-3,TGTGCCTGGGGAAGAGACTCTGGAAACACCATATATTTT,CAWGRDSGNTIYF
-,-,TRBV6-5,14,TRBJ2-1,TGTGCCACCAGGAGCCGATATCAGGGCAATGAGCAGTTCTTC,CATRSRYQGNEQFF
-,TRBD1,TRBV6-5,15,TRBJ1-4,TGTGCCAGCAGTAAGGGGGCTGCAACTAATGAAAAACTGTTTTTT,CASSKGAATNEKLFF
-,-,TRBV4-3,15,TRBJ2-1,TGCGCCAGCAGCCAAGGCTTAGGAGAGTACAATGAGCAGTTCTTC,CASSQGLGEYNEQFF
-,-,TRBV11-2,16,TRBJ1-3,TGTGCCAGCAGCTTAGTCCCGGAAGAGAGTGGAAACACCATATATTTT,CASSLVPEESGNTIYF
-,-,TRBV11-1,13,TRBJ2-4,TGTGCCAGCAGCTTAAGCCTTAACAACATTCAGTACTTC,CASSLSLNNIQYF
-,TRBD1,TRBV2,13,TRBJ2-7,TGTGCCAGCAGTGGGGAGACAGGGCGCGAGCAGTACTTC,CASSGETGREQYF
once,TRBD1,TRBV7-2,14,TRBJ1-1,TGTGCCAGCAGCGCAATGACAGGGGACACTGAAGCTTTCTTT,CASSAMTGDTEAFF
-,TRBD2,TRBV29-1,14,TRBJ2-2,TGCAGCGTTGAGGGACTACTGAACACCGGGGAGCTGTTTTTT,CSVEGLLNTGELFF
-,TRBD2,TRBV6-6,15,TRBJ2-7,TGTGCCAGCAGCGATCACCCGGGACTAGCTAACGAGCAGTACTTC,CASSDHPGLANEQYF
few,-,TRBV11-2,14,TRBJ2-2,TGTGCCAGCAGCTTTGTGGGAGACACCGGGGAGCTGTTTTTT,CASSFVGDTGELFF
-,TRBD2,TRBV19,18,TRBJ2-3,TGTGCCAGTAGTGGGGGGGCGGGAGGACACCCTAGCACAGATACGCAGTATTTT,CASSGGAGGHPSTDTQYF
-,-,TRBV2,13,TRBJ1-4,TGTGCCAGCGGCATTTCAACTAATGAAAAACTGTTTTTT,CASGISTNEKLFF
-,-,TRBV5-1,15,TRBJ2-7,TGCGCCAGCAGCTTGATCCCAGGGAGCTCCTACGAGCAGTACTTC,CASSLIPGSSYEQYF
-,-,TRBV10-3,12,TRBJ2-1,TGTGCCATCTCCTTGGGGGGCGATGAGCAGTTCTTC,CAISLGGDEQFF
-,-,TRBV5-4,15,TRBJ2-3,TGTGCCAGCAGCTTTGAGAGGAGCAACACAGATACGCAGTATTTT,CASSFERSNTDTQYF